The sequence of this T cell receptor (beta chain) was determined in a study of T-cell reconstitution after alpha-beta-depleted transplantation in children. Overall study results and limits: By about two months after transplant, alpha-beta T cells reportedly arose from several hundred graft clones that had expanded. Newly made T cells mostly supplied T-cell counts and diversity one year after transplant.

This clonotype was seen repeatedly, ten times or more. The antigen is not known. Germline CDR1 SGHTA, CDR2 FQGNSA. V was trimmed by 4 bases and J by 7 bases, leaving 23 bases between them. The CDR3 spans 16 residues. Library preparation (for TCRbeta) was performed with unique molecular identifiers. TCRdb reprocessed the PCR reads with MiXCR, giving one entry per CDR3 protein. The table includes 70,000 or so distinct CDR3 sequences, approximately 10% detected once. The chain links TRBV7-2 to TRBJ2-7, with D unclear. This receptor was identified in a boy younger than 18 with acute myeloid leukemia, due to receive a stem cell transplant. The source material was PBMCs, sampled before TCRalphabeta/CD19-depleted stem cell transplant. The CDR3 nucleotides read TGTGCCAGCAGCTCTGCCTCTCGGAGCGTTCCCCGGGAGCAGTACTTC. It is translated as CASSSASRSVPREQYF.